These 21 T cell receptor beta chains were all obtained from the same sample, sequenced in a study of blood T cell repertoires in COVID-19. The assay was immunoSEQ multiplex PCR, and TCRdb's table has in-frame clones only and misses some. The data hold about 180,000 clones, with 70% to 90% observed a single time. The sequenced material came from peripheral blood. The receptors shown here come from a man aged 60 to 69 with acute or convalescent COVID-19.

This clone was recorded only once. Other DNA sequences in the sample encode the same CDR3. The rearrangement links TRBV28 to TRBJ1-2, with 8 bases identical to TRBD1. Germline CDR1 and CDR2: MDHEN and SYDVKM. CDR3 length equals 13 residues. V dropped 3 bases and J dropped 3; count of bases not matched to a gene: 0. CDR3 in DNA: TGTGCCAGCAGTTTGGACAGGGACTATGGCTACACCTTC. This sequence encodes CASSLDRDYGYTF.

This clone was detected once. The genes are TRBV27 and TRBJ2-3; D possibly corresponds to TRBD2 (5 bases). CDR1 and CDR2 (germline): MNHEY, SMNVEV (reference sequence). The CDR3 has 13 residues. Trimming removed 10 bases at V and 5 bases at J, with 16 bases between. The CDR3 coding sequence is TGTGCCACCCGAGGGATCCCCGGAGATACGCAGTATTTT. Translation: CATRGIPGDTQYF.

J is TRBJ1-5 and V is TRBV5-6, with D maybe TRBD1 (6 bases). Germline V CDR1 and CDR2: SGHDT, YYEEEE. With 4 bases removed from V and 5 bases from J, the gap between germline ends came to 16 bases. CDR3 length: 15 amino acids. CDR3 loop: CASSRLDSNHQPQHF. In nucleotides, the CDR3 is TGTGCCAGCAGCCGCCTGGACAGTAACCATCAGCCCCAGCATTTT.

This chain joins TRBV27 and TRBJ1-6; TRBD1 matches 9 bases. Germline V lookup: CDR1 MNHEY, CDR2 SMNVEV (reference sequence). The trim removed 5 bases at V and 7 bases at J, leaving 9 bases unmatched. The CDR3 consists of 16 residues. CDR3 bases: TGTGCCAGCAGTCAAGGGACAGGGATACGGAATTCACCCCTCCACTTT. Protein product: CASSQGTGIRNSPLHF.

This chain connects TRBV7-2 to TRBJ2-6; TRBD2 agrees at 7 bases. V was clipped by 5 bases and J by 4 bases; unmatched bases: 17. Germline V lookup: CDR1 SGHTA, CDR2 FQGNSA. The CDR3 is made up of 19 amino acids. This CDR3 reads CASSKPPRAGVSGANVLTF. CDR3 sequence (DNA): TGTGCCAGCAGCAAACCCCCCCGGGCGGGAGTATCCGGGGCCAACGTCCTGACTTTC.

The V and J genes are TRBV7-6 and TRBJ2-7, with 13 bases identical to TRBD2. The germline CDR1 and CDR2 sequences are SGHVS and FNYEAQ. The CDR3 is 16 amino acids. J gave up 2 bases and V 1 base, and 2 bases lay outside the gene matches. CDR3 bases: TGTGCCAGCAGCTTAGGGACTAGCGGGAGCGCCTACGAGCAGTACTTC. Translating gives CASSLGTSGSAYEQYF.

This chain joins TRBV2 and TRBJ2-6; the D gene is possibly TRBD2 (6 bases). CDR1 is SNHLY, CDR2 FYNNEI, per germline. The V gene lost 6 bases and the J gene lost 0 bases, with 6 bases spanning the gap. This CDR3 spans 14 amino acids. CDR3 sequence (DNA): TGTGCCAGCAGGCGGGGCTCTGGGGCCAACGTCCTGACTTTC. It codes for CASRRGSGANVLTF.

V usage is TRBV25-1 and J usage is TRBJ2-1; 7 bases align to TRBD1. This CDR3 is built from 17 residues. CDR1 is MGHDK and CDR2 is SYGVNS in the germline V gene. V lost 2 bases, J lost 6 bases, and 13 bases stayed unmatched. CDR3 DNA sequence: TGTGCCAGCAGTGAAACGCTGGGACAGAGAAGGTCCAATGAGCAGTTCTTC. Translating it yields CASSETLGQRRSNEQFF.

The CDR3 reads CASSLGQGMNTQPQHF. The CDR3 DNA follows: TGTGCCAGCAGCTTGGGGCAGGGGATGAATACGCAGCCCCAGCATTTT. The chain couples TRBV5-5 to TRBJ1-5; D may be TRBD1 (6 bases). The CDR3 is 16 residues long. Germline V gives CDR1 SGHKS, CDR2 YYEKEE (reference sequence). V was clipped by 0 bases and J by 7 bases, with 17 bases between them.

The genes are TRBV5-6 and TRBJ2-6; D might be TRBD1 (7 bases). Germline-derived CDR1 and CDR2 are SGHDT and YYEEEE. The CDR3 spans 19 residues. V gave up 4 bases and J gave up 0 bases, with 20 bases separating them. The CDR3: CASSPGRQGGYSGANVLTF. In nucleotides, the CDR3 is TGTGCCAGCAGCCCTGGCCGACAGGGAGGATACTCTGGGGCCAACGTCCTGACTTTC.

V and J are TRBV29-1 and TRBJ1-2; 10 bases are a match to TRBD1. Germline V gene sequence: CDR1 SQVTM, CDR2 ANQGSEA. V lost 7 bases and J lost 4; bases outside the gene matches: 15. The CDR3 covers 16 residues. This CDR3 is CSATGTGATPGYGYTF. The CDR3 bases are TGCAGCGCAACCGGGACAGGGGCCACCCCCGGCTATGGCTACACCTTC.

This clone was seen once. Written as DNA, the CDR3 is TGTGCCAGCAGAAGACTCACGGCCAACGTCCTGACTTTC. It specifies CASRRLTANVLTF. The chain employs TRBV7-9 and TRBJ2-6; D unclear. The ends were cut back, 6 bases at V and 6 bases at J, with 9 bases in the middle. The CDR3 has 13 residues. Germline V gene data show CDR1 as SEHNR and CDR2 as FQNEAQ (reference sequence).

V usage is TRBV5-4 and J usage is TRBJ2-7, with 11 positions matching TRBD2. The CDR3 spans 16 residues. The germline V gene has CDR1 SGHNT and CDR2 YYREEE (reference sequence). With V trimmed by 4 bases and J by 3 bases, 9 bases remained unmatched. The CDR3 loop is CASSRKLAGGVYEQYF. The CDR3 coding sequence is TGTGCCAGCAGCCGAAAATTAGCGGGAGGGGTCTACGAGCAGTACTTC.

This clone was seen a single time. At one end, the junction sequence differs from germline, possibly due to a read error. The chain employs TRBV6-4 and TRBJ1-1, with D hard to call. CDR1 and CDR2 (germline): MRHNA, SNTAGT. This CDR3 spans 13 amino acids. The CDR3 loop reads CASSVRENTEASF. Written as DNA, the CDR3 is TGTGCCAGCAGTGTTAGGGAGAACACTGAAGCTTCCTTT.

The chain has TRBV27 and TRBJ2-2; 14 bases are a match to TRBD2. Germline lookup yields CDR1 MNHEY and CDR2 SMNVEV (reference sequence). V lost 2 bases to trimming and J lost 5 bases; unmatched junction nucleotides: 4. The CDR3 is 17 residues long. The CDR3 spells CASSLRGLAGGTGELFF. CDR3 DNA sequence: TGTGCCAGCAGTTTACGTGGACTAGCGGGAGGAACCGGGGAGCTGTTTTTT.

The chain carries TRBV6-5 and TRBJ1-2; no clear D. CDR1 is MNHEY, CDR2 SVGAGI, per germline. This CDR3 has 15 amino acids. V lost 5 bases and J 0 bases, leaving 13 bases between the germline ends. This CDR3 is CASSQTWASNYGYTF. The CDR3 nucleotides are TGTGCCAGCAGTCAAACATGGGCCTCTAACTATGGCTACACCTTC.

The chain recombines TRBV14 with TRBJ2-4; D gene ambiguous. This CDR3 comprises 12 residues. Trimming removed 0 bases from V and 13 bases from J, with 10 bases in between. The V gene's germline CDR1 is SGHDN and CDR2 FVKESK. As DNA, the CDR3 is TGTGCCAGCAGCCAAGAGGGCGCGACGCAGTACTTC. It is translated as CASSQEGATQYF.

CDR3: CASSLRTRRETYEQYF. The CDR3 DNA reads as TGTGCCAGCTCGCTCCGAACCCGGCGGGAGACCTACGAGCAGTACTTC. The V call is TRBV18, the J call TRBJ2-7; 7 bases map to TRBD2. The V gene end was trimmed by 6 bases and the J gene end by 2 bases; junction bases not matched to a gene: 13. CDR1 is KGHSH and CDR2 is LQKENI in the germline V gene. The CDR3 spans 16 residues.

Here the CDR3 reads CASSYLGQNEKLFF. CDR3 nucleotide sequence: TGTGCCAGCAGTTACCTAGGACAGAATGAAAAACTGTTTTTT. J is TRBJ1-4 and V is TRBV6-5; tentatively, D is TRBD1 (6 bases). Per the germline V gene, CDR1 is MNHEY and CDR2 is SVGAGI. V was cut by 2 bases and J by 5 bases, with 9 bases left in between. The CDR3 totals 14 residues.

Here the CDR3 DNA reads TGCAGCGTCAGGTCCCTGGTAACCCAGTACTTC. Its translation is CSVRSLVTQYF. This sequence joins TRBV29-1 and TRBJ2-5; D is uncertain. The CDR3 has 11 amino acids. V lost 6 bases and J lost 8, with 13 bases in between. The germline CDR1 and CDR2 sequences are SQVTM and ANQGSEA.

The rearrangement links TRBV20-1 to TRBJ1-4, with D possibly matching TRBD1 (6 bases). From germline, CDR1 is DFQATT and CDR2 SNEGSKA (reference sequence). Trimming removed 6 bases at V and 7 bases at J, with 21 bases between. The CDR3 sequence is 15 residues long. The CDR3: CSASAQHREGEKLFF. Here the CDR3 DNA reads TGCAGTGCCAGTGCCCAGCACAGGGAAGGTGAAAAACTGTTTTTT.